Presented here are 24 T cell receptor beta chains from one specimen sequenced in a study of beta chain features in type 1 diabetes. All of the isolated RNA was reverse transcribed, so expressed TCRB transcripts were sequenced. Libraries were prepared by immunoSEQ multiplex PCR; TCRdb keeps only in-frame clonotypes and omits some of them. Here the sample spans approximately 260,000 clones, around 24% being singletons. Points from the study as a whole: Within each of all four CD4+ subsets, Type 1 diabetes patients had TCRB CDR3s that were moderately but significantly shorter.

The antigens for these receptors are not known. Sequencing used naive CD4+ T cells from blood. The source of these receptors is a woman aged 25 to 39 with type 1 diabetes.

This clone was found a few times. The chain joins TRBV6-5 to TRBJ2-7; unclear D gene. The CDR3 covers 12 residues. Deletions cut 6 bases from V and 6 bases from J, with 12 bases between. The germline V gene has CDR1 MNHEY and CDR2 SVGAGI. The CDR3 loop is CASSPPGSEQYF. DNA of the CDR3: TGTGCCAGCAGCCCCCCAGGTTCCGAGCAGTACTTC.

In DNA form, the CDR3 reads TGTGCCAGCAGTTCCCCCGGGACTAGTCTTGGTGAGCAGTTCTTC. Translated, it gives CASSSPGTSLGEQFF. This sequence joins TRBV5-6 and TRBJ2-1, with 8 bases fitting TRBD2. This CDR3 contains 15 residues. With V trimmed by 5 bases and J by 9 bases, 13 bases remained unmatched. The germline CDR1 and CDR2 sequences are SGHDT and YYEEEE.

V and J are TRBV30 and TRBJ2-1; TRBD2 agrees at 10 bases. V lost 0 bases and J lost 7; bases outside the gene matches: 3. In germline, CDR1 is GTSNPN, CDR2 SVGIG (reference sequence). The length of the CDR3 is 14 residues. The CDR3 DNA is TGTGCCTGGAGTGTGGGACTAGCGTTAAATGAGCAGTTCTTC. Translated, it gives CAWSVGLALNEQFF.

This chain links TRBV6-4 with TRBJ2-1; 11 bases map to TRBD2. The CDR3 covers 15 residues. J was trimmed by 7 bases and V by 3 bases; bases with no gene match: 5. Germline lookup yields CDR1 MRHNA and CDR2 SNTAGT. The CDR3 here is CASSELAGVWNEQFF. In DNA, the CDR3 is TGTGCCAGCAGTGAACTAGCGGGAGTATGGAATGAGCAGTTCTTC.

This rearrangement joins TRBV2 to TRBJ2-5, with 7 positions matching TRBD1. V trimming: 2 bases; J trimming: 3 bases; junction bases outside the gene matches: 3. Germline V gene sequence: CDR1 SNHLY, CDR2 FYNNEI. This CDR3 region has 14 residues. The DNA of the CDR3 is TGTGCCAGCAGTGAAAGGCAGGGGGAAGAGACCCAGTACTTC. It is translated as CASSERQGEETQYF.

This clone was recorded a few times. In the same sample, other DNA sequences code for this CDR3. The genes are TRBV9 and TRBJ2-7, with 10 bases lining up with TRBD2. The CDR3 extends over 15 amino acids. Trimming removed 0 bases from V and 3 bases from J; junction bases left unmatched: 3. Germline assignment: CDR1 SGDLS and CDR2 YYNGEE. CDR3 sequence (DNA): TGTGCCAGCAGCGTAGAGCCTAGCGGGAGCTACGAGCAGTACTTC. Translated: CASSVEPSGSYEQYF.

This clone has only a few counts. This chain links TRBV9 with TRBJ2-2; the D gene is possibly TRBD1 (6 bases). CDR1 and CDR2 from the germline V gene are SGDLS and YYNGEE. The CDR3 is 14 residues long. V was clipped by 3 bases and J by 1 base, with 7 bases between them. CDR3 loop: CASSGGQNTGELFF. CDR3 coding DNA: TGTGCCAGCAGCGGGGGACAGAACACCGGGGAGCTGTTTTTT.

The chain has TRBV5-8 and TRBJ1-5; 7 nucleotides agree with TRBD1. Germline lookup yields CDR1 SGHTS and CDR2 YDEGEE. V shed 4 bases and J 1 base; nucleotides not matched to a gene: 2. The CDR3 is 14 residues long. In DNA form, the CDR3 reads TGTGCCAGCAGCCCGGACAGGAGCAATCAGCCCCAGCATTTT. Protein: CASSPDRSNQPQHF.

This clone has more than one count but fewer than ten. The J gene is TRBJ2-7, the V gene TRBV5-1; 8 bases map to TRBD2. The trim removed 3 bases at V and 10 bases at J, leaving 6 bases unmatched. The germline gives CDR1 SGHRS, CDR2 YFSETQ. The CDR3 sequence is 12 residues long. The CDR3 here is CASSSGLEDQYF. In DNA form, the CDR3 reads TGCGCCAGCAGCTCGGGACTAGAGGATCAGTACTTC.

In its sample, this clone was seen a few times. The chain carries TRBV7-2 and TRBJ2-3; the D gene is possibly TRBD2 (6 bases). V was trimmed by 1 base and J by 0 bases, leaving 14 bases between them. This CDR3 spans 17 amino acids. Germline V gene lookup returns CDR1 SGHTA and CDR2 FQGNSA. The CDR3 nucleotides are TGTGCCAGCAGCTTAGTTTTAGGTAGCGGTAGCACAGATACGCAGTATTTT. Translation: CASSLVLGSGSTDTQYF.

The chain carries TRBV4-2 and TRBJ2-7; 7 nucleotides agree with TRBD2. Germline CDR1 and CDR2: LGHNA and YNFKEQ. CDR3 length: 16 amino acids. V shed 0 bases and J 1 base; nucleotides not matched to a gene: 6. The CDR3: CASSQDLTSASYEQYF. CDR3 in DNA: TGTGCCAGCAGCCAAGATCTTACTAGCGCGTCCTACGAGCAGTACTTC.

Concerning this clone: At one boundary the junction diverges from the germline segment, which might be a read error. The chain is built from TRBV7-2 and TRBJ1-2; TRBD1 aligns across 8 bases. Germline lookup yields CDR1 SGHTA and CDR2 FQGNSA. The CDR3 sequence is 14 residues long. CDR3 sequence (DNA): TGTGCCAGCAGCTTGGACAGGGCCGCTTCCTGGAGTCTATTC. As protein: CASSLDRAASWSLF.

This clone appeared a single time. A junction boundary mismatches the germline segment, possibly from a read error. V and J are TRBV7-2 and TRBJ2-4; TRBD2 aligns across 7 bases. CDR1 is SGHTA and CDR2 is FQGNSA in the germline V gene. The CDR3 totals 12 residues. The CDR3 here is CASSSHAGTKGF. In nucleotides, the CDR3 is TGTGCCAGCAGCTCTCACGCCGGGACTAAGGGGTTC.

This clone was counted a few times. Distinct nucleotide sequences in the sample also encode this CDR3. The gene calls are TRBV29-1 and TRBJ1-1, with 9 nucleotides matching TRBD1. Germline-derived CDR1 and CDR2 are SQVTM and ANQGSEA. V trimming: 3 bases; J trimming: 5 bases; junction bases outside the gene matches: 7. CDR3 size: 14 residues. CDR3 in amino acids: CSVEGDRGNTEAFF. The CDR3 nucleotides read TGCAGCGTTGAGGGCGACAGGGGGAATACTGAAGCTTTCTTT.

In its sample, this clone was seen a few times. This chain connects TRBV5-1 to TRBJ1-1; D is unresolved. V shed 7 bases and J shed 0 bases, with 13 bases lying between them. CDR3 length: 14 amino acids. Per germline, CDR1 SGHRS and CDR2 YFSETQ. The DNA of the CDR3 is TGCGCCAGCGCTAGAGAACACCTGAACACTGAAGCTTTCTTT. It encodes CASAREHLNTEAFF.

In regard to this clone: The sample has other DNA sequences that encode this CDR3 too. This chain uses TRBV30 with TRBJ2-5; 9 bases agree with TRBD2. The CDR3 runs to 12 residues. Looked up from germline, CDR1 is GTSNPN and CDR2 is SVGIG (reference sequence). V was pared by 4 bases and J by 5 bases, with 2 bases of the junction left unmatched. CDR3 nucleotide sequence: TGTGCCTGGACTAGCGGGGCGGAGACCCAGTACTTC. This sequence encodes CAWTSGAETQYF.

The V and J genes are TRBV19 and TRBJ2-3; 7 positions agree with TRBD2. The CDR3 runs 15 residues. Per germline, CDR1 LNHDA and CDR2 SQIVND (reference sequence). V was pared by 4 bases and J by 5 bases, with 9 bases of the junction left unmatched. This chain's CDR3 is CASSNEGGAKDTQYF. The CDR3 DNA reads as TGTGCCAGTAGTAACGAGGGAGGGGCGAAAGATACGCAGTATTTT.

This chain links TRBV6-1 with TRBJ2-5; 9 bases are a match to TRBD2. Unmatched junction bases numbered 3, after V lost 0 bases and J lost 4 bases. CDR1 is MNHNS and CDR2 is SASEGT in the germline V gene. CDR3 length: 15 residues. CDR3 sequence reads: CASSEAGTSSETQYF. In nucleotides, the CDR3 is TGTGCCAGCAGTGAAGCCGGGACTAGCTCAGAGACCCAGTACTTC.

The chain couples TRBV28 to TRBJ2-3; 14 nucleotides align to TRBD2. Trimming took 5 bases from V and 0 from J; bases not matched to a gene: 10. The CDR3 is made up of 19 amino acids. CDR1 is MDHEN, CDR2 SYDVKM, per germline. The CDR3 sequence: CASSRTGLAGDTSTDTQYF. CDR3 bases: TGTGCCAGCAGTCGAACGGGACTAGCGGGAGACACGAGCACAGATACGCAGTATTTT.

This chain connects TRBV19 to TRBJ2-1; 7 positions match TRBD2. Trimming removed 1 base from V and 7 bases from J; junction bases left unmatched: 10. CDR1 is LNHDA, CDR2 SQIVND, per germline (reference sequence). The CDR3 runs to 16 residues. The DNA of the CDR3 is TGTGCCAGTAGTATAGCCGGCATGGGGGGGAGGAATGAGCAGTTCTTC. Its protein is CASSIAGMGGRNEQFF.

This clone was counted only a few times. The chain has TRBV4-1 and TRBJ2-1; 11 nucleotides align to TRBD1. J was trimmed by 7 bases and V by 9 bases; bases with no gene match: 2. In germline, CDR1 is MGHRA, CDR2 YSYEKL. CDR3 length: 12 amino acids. The CDR3 DNA is TGCGCCAGGGGACAGGGGGAAAATGAGCAGTTCTTC. This codes for CARGQGENEQFF.

The gene calls are TRBV28 and TRBJ2-5; perhaps TRBD1 as D (5 bases). Germline V gene data show CDR1 as MDHEN and CDR2 as SYDVKM. V was cut by 2 bases and J by 1 base, with 11 bases left in between. CDR3 length: 15 residues. The CDR3 nucleotides read TGTGCCAGCAGTTTACCCGCAGGGCTCCAAGAGACCCAGTACTTC. Translation: CASSLPAGLQETQYF.

This chain joins TRBV29-1 and TRBJ1-1, with 7 bases that match TRBD1. Germline loops: CDR1 SQVTM, CDR2 ANQGSEA. Unmatched junction bases numbered 5, after V lost 2 bases and J lost 5 bases. The CDR3 consists of 13 residues. The CDR3 DNA reads TGCAGCGTTGAACAGGGGGTTAGGACTGAAGCTTTCTTT. It yields the protein CSVEQGVRTEAFF. Complete variable domain (other parts from reference TRBV29-1 and TRBJ1-1): SAVISQKPSRDICQRGTSLTIQCQVDSQVTMMFWYRQQPGQSLTLIATANQGSEATYESGFVIDKFPISRPNLTFSTLTVSNMSPEDSSIYLCSVEQGVRTEAFFGQGTRLTVV.

This clone occurred a few times. The same CDR3 also results from other DNA sequences found in this sample. The J gene is TRBJ2-7, the V gene TRBV30; tentatively, D is TRBD1 (5 bases). CDR3 size: 12 residues. Germline V gene sequence: CDR1 GTSNPN, CDR2 SVGIG (reference sequence). Trimming cost V 3 bases and J 2 bases, with 8 bases left between them. CDR3 protein: CAWSVQAYEQYF. The CDR3 DNA is TGTGCCTGGAGCGTACAGGCCTACGAGCAGTACTTC.